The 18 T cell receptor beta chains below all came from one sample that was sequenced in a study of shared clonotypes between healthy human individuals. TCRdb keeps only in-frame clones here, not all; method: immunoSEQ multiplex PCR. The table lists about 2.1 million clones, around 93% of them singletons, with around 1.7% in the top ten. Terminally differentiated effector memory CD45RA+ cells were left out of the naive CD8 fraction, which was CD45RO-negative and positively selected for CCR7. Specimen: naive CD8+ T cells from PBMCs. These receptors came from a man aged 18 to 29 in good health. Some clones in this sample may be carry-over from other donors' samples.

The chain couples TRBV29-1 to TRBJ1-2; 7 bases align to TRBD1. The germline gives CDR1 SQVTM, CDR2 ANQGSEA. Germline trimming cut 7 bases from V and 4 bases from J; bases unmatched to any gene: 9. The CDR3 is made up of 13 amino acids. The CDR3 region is CSALGGTVYGYTF. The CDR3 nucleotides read TGCAGCGCTCTAGGGGGGACAGTCTATGGCTACACCTTC.

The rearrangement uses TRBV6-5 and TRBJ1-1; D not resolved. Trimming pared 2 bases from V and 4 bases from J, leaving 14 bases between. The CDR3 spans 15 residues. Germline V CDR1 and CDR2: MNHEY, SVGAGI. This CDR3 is CASSYETSWGTEAFF. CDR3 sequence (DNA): TGTGCCAGCAGTTACGAGACCTCCTGGGGCACTGAAGCTTTCTTT.

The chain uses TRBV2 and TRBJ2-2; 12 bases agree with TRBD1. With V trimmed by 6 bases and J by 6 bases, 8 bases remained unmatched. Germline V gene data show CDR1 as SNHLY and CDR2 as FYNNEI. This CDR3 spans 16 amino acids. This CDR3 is CASRGTGGAGPGELFF. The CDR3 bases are TGTGCCAGCAGAGGGACAGGGGGCGCGGGCCCCGGGGAGCTGTTTTTT.

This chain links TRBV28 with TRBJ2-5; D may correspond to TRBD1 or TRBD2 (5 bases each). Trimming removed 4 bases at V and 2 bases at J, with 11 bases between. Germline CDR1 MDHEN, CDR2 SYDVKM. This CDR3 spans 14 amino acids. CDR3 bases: TGTGCCAGCAGTTGGGGGATCTCACAAGAGACCCAGTACTTC. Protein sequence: CASSWGISQETQYF.

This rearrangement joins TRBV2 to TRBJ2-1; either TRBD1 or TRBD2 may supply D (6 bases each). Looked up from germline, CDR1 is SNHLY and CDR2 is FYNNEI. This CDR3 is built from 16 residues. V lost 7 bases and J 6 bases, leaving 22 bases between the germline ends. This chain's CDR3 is CASTEPQGGRVNEQFF. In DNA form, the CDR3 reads TGTGCCAGCACCGAACCACAGGGAGGCAGAGTCAATGAGCAGTTCTTC.

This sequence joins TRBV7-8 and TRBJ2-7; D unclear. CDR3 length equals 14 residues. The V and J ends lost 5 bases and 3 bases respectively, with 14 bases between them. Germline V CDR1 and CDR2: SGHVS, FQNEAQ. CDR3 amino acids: CASSPRQAHYEQYF. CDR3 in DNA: TGTGCCAGCAGCCCGAGACAAGCCCACTACGAGCAGTACTTC.

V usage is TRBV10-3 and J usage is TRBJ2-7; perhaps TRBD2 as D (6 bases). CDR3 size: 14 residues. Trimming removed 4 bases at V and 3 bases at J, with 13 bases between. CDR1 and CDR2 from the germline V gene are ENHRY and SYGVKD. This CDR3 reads CAISVTGEHYEQYF. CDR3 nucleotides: TGTGCCATCAGTGTAACGGGAGAGCACTACGAGCAGTACTTC.

CDR3 DNA: TGCAGCGTTGAGGCAGGGGGAGAGTGGACGCAGTATTTT. Amino acid sequence: CSVEAGGEWTQYF. V gene TRBV29-1 combines with J gene TRBJ2-3; 7 bases match TRBD1. CDR1 is SQVTM and CDR2 is ANQGSEA in the germline V gene. V gave up 3 bases and J gave up 9 bases; unmatched junction bases: 9. The CDR3 contains 13 residues.

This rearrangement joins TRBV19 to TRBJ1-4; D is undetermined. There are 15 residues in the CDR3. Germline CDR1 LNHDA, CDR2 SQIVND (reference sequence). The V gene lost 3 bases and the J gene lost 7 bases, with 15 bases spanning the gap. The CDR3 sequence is CASSMGDRAGEKLFF. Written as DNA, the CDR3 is TGTGCCAGTAGTATGGGTGATCGGGCGGGTGAAAAACTGTTTTTT.

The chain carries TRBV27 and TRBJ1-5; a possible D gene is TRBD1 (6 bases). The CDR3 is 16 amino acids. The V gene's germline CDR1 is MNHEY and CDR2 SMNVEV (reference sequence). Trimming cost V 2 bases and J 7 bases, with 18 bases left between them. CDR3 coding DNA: TGTGCCAGCAGTTTAGGGGCAGGGGAACTTCACCAGCCCCAGCATTTT. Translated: CASSLGAGELHQPQHF.

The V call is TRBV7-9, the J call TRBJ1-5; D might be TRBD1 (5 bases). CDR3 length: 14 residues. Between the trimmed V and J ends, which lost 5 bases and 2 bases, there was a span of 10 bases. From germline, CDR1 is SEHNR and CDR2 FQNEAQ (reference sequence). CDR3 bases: TGTGCCAGCAGCCCTAAAGGGGGCAATCAGCCCCAGCATTTT. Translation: CASSPKGGNQPQHF.

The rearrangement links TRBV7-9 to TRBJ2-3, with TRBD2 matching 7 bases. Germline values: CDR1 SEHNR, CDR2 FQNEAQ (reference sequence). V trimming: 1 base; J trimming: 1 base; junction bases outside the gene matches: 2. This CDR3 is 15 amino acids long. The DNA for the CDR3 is TGTGCCAGCAGCTTAGGCGGGAGAGGCACAGATACGCAGTATTTT. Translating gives CASSLGGRGTDTQYF.

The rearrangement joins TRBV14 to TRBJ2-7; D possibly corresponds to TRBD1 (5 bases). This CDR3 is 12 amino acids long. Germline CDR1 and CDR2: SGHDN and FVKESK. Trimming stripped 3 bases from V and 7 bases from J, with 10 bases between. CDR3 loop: CASSHRVKEQYF. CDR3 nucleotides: TGTGCCAGCAGCCACAGGGTGAAGGAGCAGTACTTC.

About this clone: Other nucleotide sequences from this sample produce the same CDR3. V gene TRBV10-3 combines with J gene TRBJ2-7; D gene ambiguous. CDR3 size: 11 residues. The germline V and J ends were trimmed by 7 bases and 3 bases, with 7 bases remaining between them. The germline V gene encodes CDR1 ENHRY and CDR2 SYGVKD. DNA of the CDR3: TGTGCCATCACCGCAGGCTACGAGCAGTACTTC. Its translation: CAITAGYEQYF.

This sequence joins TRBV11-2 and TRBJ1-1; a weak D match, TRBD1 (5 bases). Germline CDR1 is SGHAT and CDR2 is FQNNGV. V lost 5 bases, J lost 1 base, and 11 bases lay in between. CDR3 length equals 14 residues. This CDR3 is CASSPRQKNTEAFF. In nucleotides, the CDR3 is TGTGCCAGCAGCCCCCGACAGAAGAACACTGAAGCTTTCTTT.

CDR3 sequence (DNA): TGTGCCAGCAGCTTGCAAGCGGGAGGGCCCAACGAGCAGTACTTC. Its translation: CASSLQAGGPNEQYF. This chain uses TRBV5-4 with TRBJ2-7; 10 bases align to TRBD2. The trim removed 1 base at V and 5 bases at J, leaving 6 bases unmatched. CDR3 length: 15 residues. Germline V gives CDR1 SGHNT, CDR2 YYREEE (reference sequence).

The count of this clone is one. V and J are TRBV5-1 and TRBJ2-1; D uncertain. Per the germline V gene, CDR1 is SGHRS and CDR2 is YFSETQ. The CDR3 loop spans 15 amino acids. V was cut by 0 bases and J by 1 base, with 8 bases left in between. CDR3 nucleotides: TGCGCCAGCAGCTTGGATCTCCGTTCCTACAATGAGCAGTTCTTC. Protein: CASSLDLRSYNEQFF. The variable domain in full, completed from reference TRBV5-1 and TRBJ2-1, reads KAGVTQTPRYLIKTRGQQVTLSCSPISGHRSVSWYQQTPGQGLQFLFEYFSETQRNKGNFPGRFSGRQFSNSRSEMNVSTLELGDSALYLCASSLDLRSYNEQFFGPGTRLTVL.

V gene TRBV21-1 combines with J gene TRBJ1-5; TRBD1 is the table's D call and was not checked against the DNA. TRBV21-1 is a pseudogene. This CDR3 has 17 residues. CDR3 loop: CASRTELDINSNQPQHF. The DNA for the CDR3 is TGTGCCAGCAGGACAGAACTCGATATCAATAGCAATCAGCCCCAGCATTTT.